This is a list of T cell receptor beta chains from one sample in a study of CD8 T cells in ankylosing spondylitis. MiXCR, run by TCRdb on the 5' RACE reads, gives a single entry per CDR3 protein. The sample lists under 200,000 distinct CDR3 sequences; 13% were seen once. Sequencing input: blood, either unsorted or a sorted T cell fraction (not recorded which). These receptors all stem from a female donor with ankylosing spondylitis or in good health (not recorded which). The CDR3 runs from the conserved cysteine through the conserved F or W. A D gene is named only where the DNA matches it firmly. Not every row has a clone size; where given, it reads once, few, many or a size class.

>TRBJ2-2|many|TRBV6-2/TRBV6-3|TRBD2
CASSQTSGRELFF
TGTGCCAGCAGTCAGACTAGCGGCAGGGAGCTGTTTTTT
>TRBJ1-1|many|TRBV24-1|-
CATSDVNTEAFF
TGTGCCACCAGTGACGTAAACACTGAAGCTTTCTTT
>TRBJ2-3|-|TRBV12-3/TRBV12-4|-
CASSEGLGTDTQYF
TGTGCCAGCAGTGAGGGGCTGGGGACAGATACGCAGTATTTT
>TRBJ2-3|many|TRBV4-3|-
CASSQDDGDTQYF
TGCGCCAGCAGCCAAGATGACGGAGATACGCAGTATTTT
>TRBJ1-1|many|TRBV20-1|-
CSARGGGPTEAFF
TGCAGTGCTAGGGGGGGAGGGCCGACTGAAGCTTTCTTT
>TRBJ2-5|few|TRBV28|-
CASSSGTEEETQYF
TGTGCCAGCAGCTCCGGGACCGAGGAAGAGACCCAGTACTTC
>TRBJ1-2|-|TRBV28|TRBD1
CASNLNRGRGYTF
TGTGCCAGCAATCTGAACAGGGGGCGTGGCTACACCTTC
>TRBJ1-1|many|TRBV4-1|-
CASSQSKGRQLNTEAFF
TGCGCCAGCAGCCAATCGAAGGGCAGGCAATTGAACACTGAAGCTTTCTTT
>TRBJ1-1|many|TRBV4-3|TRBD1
CASSQDNRGVGTEAFF
TGCGCCAGCAGCCAGGACAACAGGGGTGTAGGGACTGAAGCTTTCTTT
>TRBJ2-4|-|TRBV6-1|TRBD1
CASSDRGFPKNIQYF
TGTGCCAGTTCCGACAGGGGGTTCCCCAAAAACATTCAGTACTTC
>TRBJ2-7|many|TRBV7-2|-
CASSFAPLEQYF
TGTGCCAGCAGCTTTGCGCCATTAGAGCAGTACTTC
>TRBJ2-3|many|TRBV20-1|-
CSASLGGAGTDTQYF
TGCAGTGCTAGTCTAGGAGGGGCGGGCACAGATACGCAGTATTTT
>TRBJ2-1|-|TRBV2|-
CASSPLLEQFF
TGTGCCAGCAGTCCTCTACTGGAGCAGTTCTTC
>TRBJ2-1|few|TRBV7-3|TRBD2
CASSPGLGLQNYNEQFF
TGTGCCAGCAGCCCGGGACTAGGGTTACAAAATTACAATGAGCAGTTCTTC
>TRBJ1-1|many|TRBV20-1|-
CSASDGRENTEAFF
TGCAGTGCTTCAGACGGCAGGGAGAACACTGAAGCTTTCTTT
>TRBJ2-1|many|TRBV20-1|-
CSARGTQFKSEQFF
TGCAGTGCTAGAGGGACCCAATTCAAGAGTGAGCAGTTCTTC
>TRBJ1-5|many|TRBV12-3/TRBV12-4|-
CASSFKGFGSNQPQHF
TGTGCCAGCAGTTTCAAGGGGTTTGGTAGCAATCAGCCCCAGCATTTT